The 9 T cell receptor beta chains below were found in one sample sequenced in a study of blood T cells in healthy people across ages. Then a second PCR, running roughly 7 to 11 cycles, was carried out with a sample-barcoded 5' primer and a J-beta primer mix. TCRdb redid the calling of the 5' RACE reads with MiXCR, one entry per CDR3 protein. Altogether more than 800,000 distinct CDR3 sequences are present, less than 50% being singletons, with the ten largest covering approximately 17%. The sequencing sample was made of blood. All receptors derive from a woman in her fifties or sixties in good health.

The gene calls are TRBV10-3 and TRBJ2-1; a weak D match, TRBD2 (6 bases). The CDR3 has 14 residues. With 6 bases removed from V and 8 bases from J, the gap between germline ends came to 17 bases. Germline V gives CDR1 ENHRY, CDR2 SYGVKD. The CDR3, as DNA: TGTGCCATCAGGGGCGGGGCGAGTAGGGATGAGCAGTTCTTC. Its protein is CAIRGGASRDEQFF.

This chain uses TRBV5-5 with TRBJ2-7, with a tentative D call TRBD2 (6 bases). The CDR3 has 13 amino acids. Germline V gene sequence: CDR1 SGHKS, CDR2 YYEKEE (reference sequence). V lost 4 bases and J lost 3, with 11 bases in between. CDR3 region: CASSGLSNYEQYF. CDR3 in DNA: TGTGCCAGCAGCGGACTATCGAACTACGAGCAGTACTTC.

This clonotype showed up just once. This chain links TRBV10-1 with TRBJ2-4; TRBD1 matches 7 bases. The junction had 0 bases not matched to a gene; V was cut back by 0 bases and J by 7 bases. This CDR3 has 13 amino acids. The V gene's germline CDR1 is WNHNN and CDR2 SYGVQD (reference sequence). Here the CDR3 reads CASSESTGNIQYF. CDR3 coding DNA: TGCGCCAGCAGTGAGTCGACAGGGAACATTCAGTACTTC.

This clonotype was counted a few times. The CDR3 bases are TGCAGTGCTGCTAATTTGACTAGCGGGGTGTGGGGTGAGCAGTTCTTC. This codes for CSAANLTSGVWGEQFF. V gene TRBV20-1 combines with J gene TRBJ2-1; 11 nucleotides align to TRBD2. Germline CDR1 is DFQATT and CDR2 is SNEGSKA (reference sequence). The CDR3 contains 16 residues. V trimming: 5 bases; J trimming: 9 bases; junction bases outside the gene matches: 15.

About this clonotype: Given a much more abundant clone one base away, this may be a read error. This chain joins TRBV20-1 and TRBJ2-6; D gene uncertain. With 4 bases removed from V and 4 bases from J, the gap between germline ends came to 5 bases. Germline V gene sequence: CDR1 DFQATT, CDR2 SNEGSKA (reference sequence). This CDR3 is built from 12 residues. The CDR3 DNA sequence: TGCAGTGCTATACAGGGGGCCAACGTCCTGACTTTC. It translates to CSAIQGANVLTF.

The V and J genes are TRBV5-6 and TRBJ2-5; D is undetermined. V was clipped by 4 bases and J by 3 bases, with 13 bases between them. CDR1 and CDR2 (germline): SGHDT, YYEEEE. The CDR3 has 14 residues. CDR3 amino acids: CASSINWAEETQYF. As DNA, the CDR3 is TGTGCCAGCAGCATAAACTGGGCTGAAGAGACCCAGTACTTC.

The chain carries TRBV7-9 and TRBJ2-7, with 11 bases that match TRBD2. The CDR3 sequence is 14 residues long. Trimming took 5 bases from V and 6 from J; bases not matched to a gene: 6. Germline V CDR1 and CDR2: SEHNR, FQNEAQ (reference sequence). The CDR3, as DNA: TGTGCCAGCAGCCCGACTAGCGGGATAGGCGAGCAGTACTTC. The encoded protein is CASSPTSGIGEQYF.

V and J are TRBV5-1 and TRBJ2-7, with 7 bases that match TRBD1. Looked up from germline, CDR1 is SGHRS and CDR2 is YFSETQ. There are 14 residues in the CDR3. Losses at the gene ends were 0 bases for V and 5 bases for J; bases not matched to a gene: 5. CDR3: CASSLGNQGDEQYF. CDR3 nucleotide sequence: TGCGCCAGCAGCTTGGGTAATCAGGGGGACGAGCAGTACTTC.

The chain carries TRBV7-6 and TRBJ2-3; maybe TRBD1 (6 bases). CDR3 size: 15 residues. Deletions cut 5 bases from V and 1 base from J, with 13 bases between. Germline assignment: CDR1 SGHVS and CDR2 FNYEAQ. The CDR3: CASSRRGGGTDTQYF. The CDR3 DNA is TGTGCCAGCAGCCGAAGAGGGGGTGGCACAGATACGCAGTATTTT.